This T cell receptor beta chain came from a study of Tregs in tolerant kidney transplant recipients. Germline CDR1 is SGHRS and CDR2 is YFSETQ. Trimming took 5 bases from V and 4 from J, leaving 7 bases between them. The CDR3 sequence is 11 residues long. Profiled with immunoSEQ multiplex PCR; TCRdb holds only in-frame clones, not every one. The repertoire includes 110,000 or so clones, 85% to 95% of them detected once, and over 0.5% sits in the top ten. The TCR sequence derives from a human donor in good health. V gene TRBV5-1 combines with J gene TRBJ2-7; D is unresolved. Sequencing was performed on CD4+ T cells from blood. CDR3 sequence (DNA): TGCGCCAGCAGGGAGAATTACGAGCAGTACTTC. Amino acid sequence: CASRENYEQYF.